Below are 18 T cell receptor beta chains sequenced from a single sample in a study of blood T cell repertoires in COVID-19. Sequencing was performed with immunoSEQ multiplex PCR; in TCRdb, only in-frame clones are kept and a portion is missing. The sample yields some 80,000 clones, under 90% seen once. Input material: peripheral blood. The receptors were gathered from an elderly man with acute or convalescent COVID-19.

This sequence joins TRBV30 and TRBJ2-6, with D possibly matching TRBD1 (6 bases). Trimming took off 2 bases at V and 1 base at J, with 15 bases between the two ends. Germline CDR1 GTSNPN, CDR2 SVGIG (reference sequence). The CDR3 loop spans 17 amino acids. The CDR3 DNA reads as TGTGCCTGGAGTAGGGGGACACAGGGATCTGGGGCCAACGTCCTGACTTTC. This sequence encodes CAWSRGTQGSGANVLTF.

The J gene is TRBJ1-5, the V gene TRBV18; D is ambiguous. Germline assignment: CDR1 KGHSH and CDR2 LQKENI. With 2 bases removed from V and 3 bases from J, the gap between germline ends came to 8 bases. This CDR3 has 14 residues. The CDR3 region is CASSPGRNNQPQHF. For the CDR3, the DNA is TGTGCCAGCTCACCAGGGAGGAACAATCAGCCCCAGCATTTT.

The chain carries TRBV28 and TRBJ1-2; possibly TRBD1 for D (6 bases). The CDR3 loop spans 14 amino acids. With 2 bases removed from V and 6 bases from J, the gap between germline ends came to 13 bases. The V gene's germline CDR1 is MDHEN and CDR2 SYDVKM. DNA for the CDR3: TGTGCCAGCAGTTTAGAGCGGCAGGGGCATGGCTACACCTTC. It codes for CASSLERQGHGYTF.

The chain uses TRBV10-3 and TRBJ1-5; 9 bases fit TRBD1. The CDR3 extends over 14 amino acids. In germline, CDR1 is ENHRY, CDR2 SYGVKD. With 6 bases clipped from V and 3 bases from J, the junction kept 3 bases outside the gene matches. This CDR3 is CAISRTGANQPQHF. The CDR3 DNA reads TGTGCCATCAGCAGGACAGGGGCCAATCAGCCCCAGCATTTT.

This clone showed up just once. The rearrangement uses TRBV5-1 and TRBJ2-1, with D perhaps matching TRBD2 (6 bases). Trimming removed 4 bases at V and 7 bases at J, with 15 bases between. The CDR3 is 14 residues long. Germline V gene data show CDR1 as SGHRS and CDR2 as YFSETQ. The CDR3 sequence is CASSKVAAENEQFF. The CDR3 DNA reads as TGCGCCAGCAGCAAGGTAGCGGCGGAGAATGAGCAGTTCTTC.

J is TRBJ2-3 and V is TRBV6-5; 11 positions agree with TRBD2. CDR3 length equals 16 residues. From germline, CDR1 is MNHEY and CDR2 SVGAGI. The V segment lost 2 bases and the J segment 4 bases; nucleotides outside the gene matches: 5. In DNA, the CDR3 is TGTGCCAGCAGTTACGTAGCGGGAGGGGGGGCAGATACGCAGTATTTT. This encodes CASSYVAGGGADTQYF.

The chain employs TRBV2 and TRBJ1-1, with 7 bases matching TRBD1. Germline values: CDR1 SNHLY, CDR2 FYNNEI. This CDR3 is built from 16 residues. With 2 bases clipped from V and 2 bases from J, the junction kept 8 bases outside the gene matches. The CDR3 region is CASSEPAGQVNTEAFF. The CDR3 bases are TGTGCCAGCAGTGAACCAGCCGGACAGGTTAACACTGAAGCTTTCTTT.

The V and J genes are TRBV18 and TRBJ2-1; tentative D call: TRBD1 (6 bases). There are 15 residues in the CDR3. Looked up from germline, CDR1 is KGHSH and CDR2 is LQKENI. Trimming shortened V by 2 bases and J by 2 bases, and 10 bases separated the two germline ends. The CDR3: CASSPGQSTYNEQFF. The CDR3 DNA is TGTGCCAGCTCACCAGGACAGTCTACCTACAATGAGCAGTTCTTC.

This clone appeared a single time. The chain combines TRBV11-1 with TRBJ2-1; a possible D gene is TRBD2 (5 bases). This CDR3 comprises 15 residues. The germline CDR1 and CDR2 sequences are SGHAT and FQDESV (reference sequence). V lost 5 bases to trimming and J lost 1 base, with 12 bases between them. CDR3: CASSPQSGSYNEQFF. The CDR3 bases are TGTGCCAGCAGCCCCCAGAGCGGATCCTACAATGAGCAGTTCTTC.

This clone was seen more than once but under ten times. The rearrangement joins TRBV7-2 to TRBJ1-4, with D hard to call. Germline CDR1 is SGHTA and CDR2 is FQGNSA. CDR3 length equals 12 residues. Trimming cost V 2 bases and J 5 bases, with 3 bases left between them. CDR3 nucleotide sequence: TGTGCCAGCAGCTTATCGAATGAAAAACTGTTTTTT. It is translated as CASSLSNEKLFF.

This clone was observed a few times. The DNA of the CDR3 is TGTGCCAGCAGCTTAGCGCGGGAGGCCAACACCGGGGAGCTGTTTTTT. As protein: CASSLAREANTGELFF. This chain links TRBV7-9 with TRBJ2-2; 8 positions match TRBD2. Trimming removed 0 bases from V and 2 bases from J; junction bases left unmatched: 2. Germline CDR1 reads SEHNR; CDR2 reads FQNEAQ (reference sequence). CDR3 size: 16 residues.

The chain joins TRBV7-2 to TRBJ1-6; D may be TRBD1 (5 bases). The V end was cut by 7 bases, the J end by 12 bases, with 13 bases between. Germline CDR1 is SGHTA and CDR2 is FQGNSA. This CDR3 spans 12 amino acids. The CDR3 DNA reads TGTGCCAGCACTAGACAGTCAGAACCCCTCCACTTT. Encoded protein: CASTRQSEPLHF.

This clone was counted only a few times. The chain joins TRBV19 to TRBJ1-4, with a possible D match to TRBD1 (6 bases). V lost 1 base and J 4 bases, leaving 10 bases between the germline ends. The CDR3 covers 15 residues. The germline V gene has CDR1 LNHDA and CDR2 SQIVND (reference sequence). The CDR3 loop is CASSIGGGINEKLFF. The CDR3 DNA follows: TGTGCCAGTAGTATAGGAGGGGGAATTAATGAAAAACTGTTTTTT.

This rearrangement joins TRBV28 to TRBJ2-7; TRBD1 matches 8 bases. CDR1 and CDR2 (germline): MDHEN, SYDVKM. CDR3 size: 12 residues. The J segment lost 3 bases and the V segment lost 7 bases, leaving 2 bases of the junction unmatched. In nucleotides, the CDR3 is TGTGCCAGCAACAGGGGGAGCTACGAGCAGTACTTC. It is translated as CASNRGSYEQYF. Full variable domain (missing parts from reference TRBV28 and TRBJ2-7): DVKVTQSSRYLVKRTGEKVFLECVQDMDHENMFWYRQDPGLGLRLIYFSYDVKMKEKGDIPEGYSVSREKKERFSLILESASTNQTSMYLCASNRGSYEQYFGPGTRLTVT.

In its sample, this clone was seen a few times. This chain connects TRBV19 to TRBJ1-1; 8 bases fit TRBD1. Germline V gene lookup returns CDR1 LNHDA and CDR2 SQIVND (reference sequence). V shed 5 bases, J shed 5 bases, and the junction held 10 bases outside the gene matches. The CDR3 spans 15 residues. The CDR3 sequence: CASSSPRQGKTEAFF. In nucleotides, the CDR3 is TGTGCCAGTAGTTCGCCTCGACAGGGGAAGACTGAAGCTTTCTTT.

This clone showed up just once. The chain couples TRBV6-1 to TRBJ2-1; 9 positions match TRBD2. In germline, CDR1 is MNHNS, CDR2 SASEGT. The CDR3 contains 18 residues. The V and J ends lost 3 bases and 5 bases, in that order; junction bases with no gene match: 14. CDR3 nucleotide sequence: TGTGCCAGCAGTGAGGGTATGTTAGCGGGAGCAGGTCACAATGAGCAGTTCTTC. Protein: CASSEGMLAGAGHNEQFF.

The chain couples TRBV5-1 to TRBJ2-1; 11 nucleotides line up with TRBD2. Germline V CDR1 and CDR2: SGHRS, YFSETQ. V trimming: 4 bases; J trimming: 6 bases; junction bases outside the gene matches: 3. The CDR3 spans 14 residues. CDR3 in DNA: TGCGCCAGCAGCCCCGGGACTAGCGGCAATGAGCAGTTCTTC. Its translation: CASSPGTSGNEQFF.

CDR3 region: CASSQAGTRETQYF. The CDR3 coding sequence is TGTGCCAGCAGCCAAGCGGGAACCCGGGAGACCCAGTACTTC. This chain uses TRBV28 with TRBJ2-5; TRBD2 matches 7 bases. Germline V gene data show CDR1 as MDHEN and CDR2 as SYDVKM. This CDR3 has 14 residues. J was trimmed by 5 bases and V by 6 bases; bases with no gene match: 9.